This TCR beta chain was captured by sequencing in a study of memory CD4+ T cells and cytomegalovirus serostatus. Points from the study as a whole: Repertoires predicted CMV serostatus with median bootstrapped AUC of 0.95.

The sort gate was single viable CD3+CD4+CD8-CD45RO+ cells for memory CD4+ T cells. The junction had 3 bases not matched to a gene; V was cut back by 6 bases and J by 2 bases. The V gene's germline CDR1 is KGHSH and CDR2 LQKENI. CDR3 length equals 14 residues. In regard to this clone: What it binds is unknown.

The repertoire was sequenced with immunoSEQ multiplex PCR; TCRdb's copy has only in-frame clones and lacks some. The sample lists some 41,000 clones; about 82% were seen once. Material: memory CD4+ T cells from blood. V and J are TRBV18 and TRBJ2-7, with 11 bases that match TRBD2. The receptor comes from an adult in good health and CMV-seronegative. CDR3 residues: CASSQTSGAYEQYF. The CDR3 DNA is TGTGCCAGCTCCCAGACTAGCGGGGCCTACGAGCAGTACTTC. The full variable domain, rest sourced from reference TRBV18 and TRBJ2-7, is NAGVMQNPRHLVRRRGQEARLRCSPMKGHSHVYWYRQLPEEGLKFMVYLQKENIIDESGMPKERFSAEFPKEGPSILRIQQVVRGDSAAYFCASSQTSGAYEQYFGPGTRLTVT.